This entry is about one TCR beta chain. Its specificity is unknown. The entry originates in a study of T cell responses to AZD1222 COVID-19 vaccine. Second doses at about 4 or about 12 weeks were pooled. The data were produced by immunoSEQ multiplex PCR, yet TCRdb's version contains in-frame clones alone and is incomplete. The table has about 130,000 clones, roughly 93% seen once. The germline V and J ends were trimmed by 1 base and 2 bases, with 12 bases remaining between them. Germline V gives CDR1 KGHSH, CDR2 LQKENI. The CDR3 loop spans 16 amino acids. Broader study findings: Repertoire sampling happened only post peak T cell response. Donor demographics were predominantly white British with a female majority; clonal diversity may be underestimated. At baseline, seropositivity was found in only five or six AZD1222 recipients.

Sequenced material: peripheral blood, taken 28 days after the second AZD1222 dose. This receptor was identified in an adult who received the AZD1222 COVID-19 vaccine. The rearrangement links TRBV18 to TRBJ1-3; a weak D match, TRBD1 (5 bases). CDR3 DNA sequence: TGTGCCAGCTCACCACGAGTGATAGGGGCTGGAAACACCATATATTTT. Amino acid sequence: CASSPRVIGAGNTIYF.